The present entry profiles one T cell receptor (beta chain) with its context. Antigen specificity is unknown. MiXCR, run by TCRdb on the reads, gives a single entry per CDR3 protein. The sample records around 65,000 distinct CDR3 sequences, roughly 50% being singletons. This entry comes from a study of type 1 regulatory T cells. Study-wide context: T-allo10 is a Tr1-enriched, alloantigen-specific CD4 T cell product made in vitro.

Study-level findings and limits: Tr1 cells had a more restricted TCR repertoire than non-Tr1 cells.

This TCR derives from a human donor in good health. The sequenced sample was cultured non-Tr1 T cells, either the whole culture or a sorted T cell fraction (not recorded which).

The CDR3 loop is CASSFGGADGYTF. In nucleotides, the CDR3 is TGTGCCAGCAGTTTCGGGGGAGCCGACGGCTACACCTTC. V and J are TRBV6-5 and TRBJ1-2, with TRBD1 as a possible D gene (5 bases). In germline, CDR1 is MNHEY, CDR2 SVGAGI. Trimming shortened V by 4 bases and J by 8 bases, and 14 bases separated the two germline ends. The CDR3 runs to 13 residues.